The 26 T cell receptor beta chains listed next were all sequenced from one sample in a study of T cell responses to AZD1222 COVID-19 vaccine. Clones were read by immunoSEQ multiplex PCR, and TCRdb kept only the in-frame ones, dropping some. Of some 120,000 clones detected, 80% to 90% appear once; the ten largest clones hold approximately 4%. Sequenced here: peripheral blood, sampled on day 0 of MenACWY control vaccination. Receptor source: an adult in good health.

The rearrangement joins TRBV28 to TRBJ2-7; perhaps TRBD2 as D (6 bases). CDR1 and CDR2 from the germline V gene are MDHEN and SYDVKM. There are 11 residues in the CDR3. The germline V and J ends were trimmed by 10 bases and 3 bases, with 10 bases remaining between them. DNA for the CDR3: TGTGCCACCAGGCGGGACTACGAGCAGTACTTC. This gives the protein CATRRDYEQYF.

The CDR3: CASTPSGGGYTF. The CDR3 region has the DNA TGTGCCAGCACCCCCTCGGGGGGAGGCTACACCTTC. The gene calls are TRBV7-2 and TRBJ1-2, with D possibly being TRBD1 (5 bases). This CDR3 is built from 12 residues. Trimming cost V 7 bases and J 8 bases, with 14 bases left between them. Germline V gives CDR1 SGHTA, CDR2 FQGNSA.

This chain uses TRBV29-1 with TRBJ2-7; the match to TRBD1 covers 7 bases. V gave up 6 bases and J gave up 0 bases; unmatched junction bases: 11. The germline gives CDR1 SQVTM, CDR2 ANQGSEA. The CDR3 consists of 15 residues. This chain's CDR3 is CSVLKLTGTSYEQYF. Written as DNA, the CDR3 is TGCAGCGTCTTGAAATTGACAGGGACCTCCTACGAGCAGTACTTC.

The chain carries TRBV12-3 or TRBV12-4 and TRBJ2-7, with D perhaps TRBD2 (5 bases). Between the trimmed V and J ends, which lost 6 bases and 6 bases, there was a span of 15 bases. This CDR3 contains 13 residues. The CDR3: CASRSTGDPEQYF. For the CDR3, the DNA is TGTGCCAGCAGGTCCACCGGGGATCCCGAGCAGTACTTC.

The chain links TRBV11-1 to TRBJ2-7; the match to TRBD1 covers 7 bases. The CDR3 has 14 residues. The ends lost 0 bases at V and 3 bases at J; junction bases unmatched: 2. CDR1 and CDR2 from the germline V gene are SGHAT and FQDESV (reference sequence). The CDR3 coding sequence is TGTGCCAGCAGCTTAGCCGGACAGGACTACGAGCAGTACTTC. Its translation: CASSLAGQDYEQYF.

This chain connects TRBV25-1 to TRBJ1-2; 8 nucleotides match TRBD1. Germline CDR1 is MGHDK and CDR2 is SYGVNS. The CDR3 loop spans 14 amino acids. V shed 5 bases and J 9 bases; nucleotides not matched to a gene: 11. This CDR3 reads CASSTPGQALSYTF. Here the CDR3 DNA reads TGTGCCAGCAGTACCCCGGGACAGGCTTTGAGCTACACCTTC.

V is TRBV2 and J is TRBJ1-2; perhaps TRBD1 as D (5 bases). V was pared by 4 bases and J by 0 bases, with 12 bases between. The CDR3 totals 15 residues. Germline CDR1 is SNHLY and CDR2 is FYNNEI. The CDR3 nucleotides read TGTGCCAGCAGTGCCGACAGTCGAGCTAACTATGGCTACACCTTC. This translates into CASSADSRANYGYTF.

The chain uses TRBV2 and TRBJ1-1; unclear D gene. In germline, CDR1 is SNHLY, CDR2 FYNNEI. The CDR3 has 13 amino acids. V was trimmed by 7 bases and J by 0 bases, leaving 9 bases between them. The CDR3 is CASTDGLNTEAFF. CDR3 bases: TGTGCCAGCACGGACGGGCTGAACACTGAAGCTTTCTTT.

This chain links TRBV9 with TRBJ2-5, with TRBD1 as a possible D gene (6 bases). This CDR3 contains 14 residues. The germline gives CDR1 SGDLS, CDR2 YYNGEE. V lost 3 bases and J lost 1, with 10 bases in between. As DNA, the CDR3 is TGTGCCAGCAGCGAAGGACAGATCCAAGAGACCCAGTACTTC. It specifies CASSEGQIQETQYF.

This chain connects TRBV4-2 to TRBJ1-1, with D uncertain. CDR3 length: 13 amino acids. In germline, CDR1 is LGHNA, CDR2 YNFKEQ. V was trimmed by 0 bases and J by 4 bases, leaving 6 bases between them. The CDR3 spells CASSQELSTEAFF. CDR3 in DNA: TGTGCCAGCAGCCAAGAACTGTCCACTGAAGCTTTCTTT.

This chain links TRBV6-5 with TRBJ2-7; 9 bases fit TRBD1. Looked up from germline, CDR1 is MNHEY and CDR2 is SVGAGI. The CDR3 spans 16 residues. V dropped 4 bases and J dropped 1; count of bases not matched to a gene: 8. CDR3: CASSSSRQGGSYEQYF. CDR3 sequence (DNA): TGTGCCAGCAGTTCCAGCCGACAGGGGGGATCCTACGAGCAGTACTTC.

The chain combines TRBV19 with TRBJ1-4; TRBD1 is a possible D gene (5 bases). Trimming took 5 bases from V and 5 from J, leaving 15 bases between them. The CDR3 is made up of 15 amino acids. From germline, CDR1 is LNHDA and CDR2 SQIVND (reference sequence). The DNA for the CDR3 is TGTGCCAGTAGTGTTCCAGGGTCGGGGAATGAAAAACTGTTTTTT. Translation: CASSVPGSGNEKLFF.

The genes are TRBV7-8 and TRBJ2-7, with TRBD1 matching over 12 bases. CDR3 size: 16 residues. The germline gives CDR1 SGHVS, CDR2 FQNEAQ. With V trimmed by 5 bases and J by 7 bases, 12 bases remained unmatched. The CDR3 loop reads CASSLTPGQGAQEQYF. CDR3 bases: TGTGCCAGCAGCCTAACTCCGGGACAGGGGGCCCAAGAGCAGTACTTC.

This chain links TRBV7-2 with TRBJ1-5; TRBD1 agrees at 9 bases. Germline lookup yields CDR1 SGHTA and CDR2 FQGNSA. The CDR3 consists of 16 residues. After removal of 1 base from V and 6 bases from J, the junction contained 7 bases not matched to a gene. DNA for the CDR3: TGTGCCAGCAGCTTAGTTGGACAGGGGTCCGCTCAGCCCCAGCATTTT. Residues: CASSLVGQGSAQPQHF.

On this clone itself: Additional DNA sequences in this sample encode the identical CDR3. The V call is TRBV27, the J call TRBJ2-1, with TRBD1 matching 7 bases. V shed 6 bases and J 3 bases; nucleotides not matched to a gene: 8. Germline V gene lookup returns CDR1 MNHEY and CDR2 SMNVEV (reference sequence). CDR3 size: 15 residues. The CDR3 loop reads CASRRDRDSYNEQFF. The CDR3 nucleotides are TGTGCCAGCAGACGAGACCGGGACAGCTACAATGAGCAGTTCTTC.

This chain uses TRBV6-6 with TRBJ2-5; perhaps TRBD1 as D (6 bases). Per germline, CDR1 MNHNY and CDR2 SVGAGI (reference sequence). Trimming took 6 bases from V and 4 from J, leaving 12 bases between them. CDR3 length equals 13 residues. The CDR3 reads CASSISGAETQYF. The CDR3 coding sequence is TGTGCCAGCAGCATCTCAGGGGCAGAGACCCAGTACTTC.

The chain is built from TRBV12-3 or TRBV12-4 and TRBJ2-1; D gene unclear. This CDR3 comprises 13 residues. Trimming took 6 bases from V and 5 from J, leaving 11 bases between them. Here the CDR3 DNA reads TGTGCCAGCAGCCTAGAGGTTGACAATGAGCAGTTCTTC. It is translated as CASSLEVDNEQFF.

This chain uses TRBV6-2 or TRBV6-3 with TRBJ2-3; 13 positions agree with TRBD2. This CDR3 contains 19 residues. V was pared by 5 bases and J by 1 base, with 12 bases of the junction left unmatched. Germline V lookup: CDR1 MNHEY, CDR2 SVGEGT. CDR3 in DNA: TGTGCCAGCAGTCTCAGCTTTTTTGGACTAGCGGGGGGCACAGATACGCAGTATTTT. Its translation: CASSLSFFGLAGGTDTQYF.

V and J are TRBV5-1 and TRBJ2-7, with D possibly matching TRBD2 (6 bases). This CDR3 comprises 13 residues. Trimming took off 7 bases at V and 4 bases at J, with 15 bases between the two ends. CDR1 SGHRS and CDR2 YFSETQ come from the germline V gene. This CDR3 reads CASRDGGRYEQYF. The CDR3 DNA is TGCGCCAGCCGAGACGGGGGTAGGTACGAGCAGTACTTC.

The chain carries TRBV6-6 and TRBJ2-1, with 10 bases identical to TRBD1. The CDR3 has 16 amino acids. The germline gives CDR1 MNHNY, CDR2 SVGAGI (reference sequence). Trimming at V came to 0 bases and at J to 5 bases, leaving 4 bases not matched to a gene. CDR3 coding DNA: TGTGCCAGCAGTTACTCTCGGGACAGGGGTAACAATGAGCAGTTCTTC. Amino acids: CASSYSRDRGNNEQFF.

This sequence joins TRBV28 and TRBJ2-7; TRBD1 matches at 7 bases. The CDR3 is 13 amino acids. From germline, CDR1 is MDHEN and CDR2 SYDVKM. V lost 5 bases and J lost 1; bases outside the gene matches: 2. The CDR3 DNA is TGTGCCAGCAGTCTGACAGGGTCCTACGAGCAGTACTTC. This codes for CASSLTGSYEQYF.

V usage is TRBV7-2 and J usage is TRBJ2-3; D is perhaps TRBD2 (5 bases). Germline-derived CDR1 and CDR2 are SGHTA and FQGNSA. The length of the CDR3 is 14 residues. Trimming stripped 1 base from V and 6 bases from J, with 11 bases between. The CDR3 sequence: CASSLGNSEDTQYF. In DNA, the CDR3 is TGTGCCAGCAGCTTAGGTAATAGCGAGGATACGCAGTATTTT.

This clone was seen more than once but under ten times. The CDR3 sequence: CASSAGQGAGNSPLHF. The CDR3 DNA reads TGTGCCAGCAGCGCGGGACAGGGGGCGGGAAATTCACCCCTCCACTTT. The chain links TRBV9 to TRBJ1-6; 12 bases align to TRBD1. Trimming removed 3 bases from V and 7 bases from J; junction bases left unmatched: 5. The length of the CDR3 is 16 residues. Per the germline V gene, CDR1 is SGDLS and CDR2 is YYNGEE.

This chain connects TRBV5-1 to TRBJ2-1, with a weak D call TRBD1 (5 bases). The V and J ends lost 0 bases and 2 bases respectively, with 6 bases between them. From germline, CDR1 is SGHRS and CDR2 YFSETQ. The CDR3 has 14 amino acids. The CDR3 protein is CASSLGGPYNEQFF. In DNA, the CDR3 is TGCGCCAGCAGCTTGGGGGGCCCCTACAATGAGCAGTTCTTC.

CDR3 DNA sequence: TGTGCCAGCGCGTCCAGCAGCTATAGCAATCAGCCCCAGCATTTT. This encodes CASASSSYSNQPQHF. The rearrangement uses TRBV7-2 and TRBJ1-5; D unclear. Germline V CDR1 and CDR2: SGHTA, FQGNSA. The CDR3 consists of 15 residues. The V end lost 8 bases, the J end lost 0 bases, and 14 bases lay between the germline ends.

On this clone: The sample holds other DNA sequences that translate to the same CDR3. The chain links TRBV2 to TRBJ1-5; 7 bases line up with TRBD1. CDR1 is SNHLY, CDR2 FYNNEI, per germline. J was trimmed by 0 bases and V by 11 bases; bases with no gene match: 7. This CDR3 contains 14 residues. CDR3 in amino acids: CASTGTDSNQPQHF. In DNA, the CDR3 is TGTGCCTCTACCGGGACAGATAGCAATCAGCCCCAGCATTTT.